This TCR beta chain was observed in a study of PD-1 blockade in classical Hodgkin lymphoma (TCRdb year 2020). Regarding the study in general: Nivolumab dosing was 3 mg/kg intravenously every 2 weeks, continuing until either disease progression or unacceptable toxicity. A peripheral blood immune signature of response to PD-1 blockade in classical Hodgkin lymphoma was defined using TCR beta sequencing and CyTOF.

As concerns this clone: Its antigen is still unknown. No base qualities exist here, and no much larger clone lies one base off it.

The research as a whole found: The study was limited to a single clinical trial cohort, and causes of repertoire differences, possibly disease activity or prior therapy, remained undefined. Trial patients achieving complete response had baseline diversity similar to newly diagnosed patients, whereas partial responders and progressors had significantly lower diversity. Baseline TCR diversity was reported as lower in newly diagnosed patients than in healthy donors, and lower still in relapsed/refractory patients. By C4D1, a significant rise was seen in CD4+ TCR diversity but not in CD8+ TCR diversity (p=0.0027 vs p=0.16), and the rise was most apparent among complete responders (p=0.02). Lower diversity was seen in patients whose nivolumab began less than 1 year after ASCT, and these patients were left out of later analyses so that immune reconstitution would not confound the results.

The CDR3, from cysteine to phenylalanine, totals 14 residues. The retained sequence is limited to the CDR3, 42 bases, with the frame set at the first base. CDR1 and CDR2, looked up from the germline V gene (reference sequence), are LNHDA and SQIVND. The V end loses 9 bases and the J end loses 0 bases, and a stretch of 15 bases separates them. Reading the label with the study, this specimen's time point is: cycle 1 day 1 (C1D1), immediately before nivolumab initiation. All trial patients had relapsed after autologous stem cell transplantation, with cohorts A, B and C differing in prior brentuximab vedotin exposure. A total of around 60 patients with relapsed/refractory classical Hodgkin lymphoma made up the trial cohort, and each patient's best overall response was complete response, partial response or progressive disease. Single-agent nivolumab was administered to trial patients in the multi-cohort phase II CheckMate 205 trial. An independent review committee assessed best overall response using the 2007 International Working Group response criteria. Trial PBMCs were collected just before the start of nivolumab (C1D1) and during therapy at cycle 2 day 1 and cycle 4 day 1. Peripheral blood was collected in 8 mL Vacutainer Cell Preparation Tubes, from which PBMCs were isolated by centrifugation and then cryopreserved.

Genomic DNA was isolated using the Qiagen DNeasy kit from unsorted PBMCs as well as from negatively selected CD4+ and CD8+ fractions. TCR beta CDR3 regions were subjected to amplification by immunoSEQ multiplex PCR with primers that anneal to V and J segments. A synthetic immune receptor repertoire was used to minimize amplification bias, and any remaining bias was removed computationally after sequencing. The study's processing was this. Custom Python scripts were used to quantify repertoire diversity as the Shannon entropy index. Unsorted, CD4+ and CD8+ repertoires were analyzed separately, except in combined analyses where CD4+ and CD8+ sequences were merged in silico. Clonal expansion was defined as a frequency increase of at least 2-fold after treatment compared with C1D1, and clones undetected at baseline were assigned a pseudocount of 0.5. Singleton clones were defined as clones with 0 or 1 copy at C1D1, and non-singleton clones were defined as clones with 2 or more copies. Clones expanded in unsorted samples were assigned a CD4+, CD8+ or unknown annotation through matching of protein sequences in sorted samples from the same patient. Wilcoxon tests were applied to paired samples to test diversity changes from C1D1 to C4D1. TCRdb carries this immuneACCESS record with in-frame sequences only. Its versions omit some clonotypes, under half of them owing to an unresolved V gene in the studies checked, with the rest unexplained. For V, J and clone size, that table is used; D and trimming come from the DNA. In this sample the table shows around 45,000 clones, approximately 71% of which occur a single time. The top ten clonotypes cover 3% to 3.5% of the sample.

The clonotype was recovered from a human donor with classical Hodgkin lymphoma. The input for sequencing was peripheral blood mononuclear cells (PBMCs), taken at baseline. The chain links TRBV19 with TRBJ2-7; tentative D gene TRBD2, with 5 bases matching. For the CDR3, the sequence is CASKLAPSSYEQYF. The DNA sequence is as follows: TGTGCCAGCAAGCTAGCCCCATCCTCCTACGAGCAGTACTTC.